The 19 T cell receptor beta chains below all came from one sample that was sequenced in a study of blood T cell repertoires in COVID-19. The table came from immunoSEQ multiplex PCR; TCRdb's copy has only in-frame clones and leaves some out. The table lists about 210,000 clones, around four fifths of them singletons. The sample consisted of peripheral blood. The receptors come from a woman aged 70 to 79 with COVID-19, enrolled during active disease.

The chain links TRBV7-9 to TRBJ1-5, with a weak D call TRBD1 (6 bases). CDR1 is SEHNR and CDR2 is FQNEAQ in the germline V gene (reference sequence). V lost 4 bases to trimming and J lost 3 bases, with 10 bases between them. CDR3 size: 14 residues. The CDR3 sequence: CASSSTGINQPQHF. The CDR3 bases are TGTGCCAGCAGCTCTACAGGGATCAATCAGCCCCAGCATTTT.

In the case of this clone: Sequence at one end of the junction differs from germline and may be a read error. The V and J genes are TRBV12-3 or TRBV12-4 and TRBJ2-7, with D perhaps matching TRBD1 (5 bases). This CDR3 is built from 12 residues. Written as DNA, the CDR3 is TGTGCCAGCAGTTGGGGCGATACTCCCCAGGACTTC. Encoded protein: CASSWGDTPQDF.

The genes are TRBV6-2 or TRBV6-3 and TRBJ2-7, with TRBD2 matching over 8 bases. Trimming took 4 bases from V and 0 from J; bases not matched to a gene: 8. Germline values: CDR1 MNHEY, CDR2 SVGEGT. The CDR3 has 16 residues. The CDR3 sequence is CASSSTGTRISYEQYF. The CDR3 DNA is TGTGCCAGCAGTTCCACCGGGACTAGAATCTCCTACGAGCAGTACTTC.

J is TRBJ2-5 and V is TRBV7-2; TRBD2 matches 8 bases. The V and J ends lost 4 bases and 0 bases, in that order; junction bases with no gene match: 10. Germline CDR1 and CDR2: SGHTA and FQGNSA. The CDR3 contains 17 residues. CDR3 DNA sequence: TGTGCCAGCAGCTCCGGGCAGCGGGGGTCGTACCAAGAGACCCAGTACTTC. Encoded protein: CASSSGQRGSYQETQYF.

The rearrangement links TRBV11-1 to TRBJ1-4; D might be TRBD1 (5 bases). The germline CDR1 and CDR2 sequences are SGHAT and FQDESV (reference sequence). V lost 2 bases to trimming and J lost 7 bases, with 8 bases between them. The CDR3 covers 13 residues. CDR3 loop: CASSLQGGEKLFF. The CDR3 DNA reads TGTGCCAGCAGCTTACAGGGCGGTGAAAAACTGTTTTTT.

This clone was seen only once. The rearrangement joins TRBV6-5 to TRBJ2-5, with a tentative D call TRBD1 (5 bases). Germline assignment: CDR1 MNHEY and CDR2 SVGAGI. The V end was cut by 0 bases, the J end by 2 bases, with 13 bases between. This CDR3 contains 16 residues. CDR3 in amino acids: CASSYSSTVPQETQYF. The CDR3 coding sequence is TGTGCCAGCAGTTACTCGTCGACAGTCCCTCAAGAGACCCAGTACTTC.

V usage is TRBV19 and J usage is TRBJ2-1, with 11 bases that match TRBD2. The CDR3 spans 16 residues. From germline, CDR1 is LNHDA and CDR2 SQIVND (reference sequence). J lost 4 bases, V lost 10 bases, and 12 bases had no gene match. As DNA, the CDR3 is TGTGCCACCCGGAGTAGCGGGAGGGCTATATACAATGAGCAGTTCTTC. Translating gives CATRSSGRAIYNEQFF.

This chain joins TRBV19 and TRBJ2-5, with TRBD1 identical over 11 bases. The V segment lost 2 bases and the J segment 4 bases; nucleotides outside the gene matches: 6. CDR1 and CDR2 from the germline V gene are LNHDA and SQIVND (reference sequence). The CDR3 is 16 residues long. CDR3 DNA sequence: TGTGCCAGTAGTATATCCGGACAGGGGGCAGGAGAGACCCAGTACTTC. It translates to CASSISGQGAGETQYF.

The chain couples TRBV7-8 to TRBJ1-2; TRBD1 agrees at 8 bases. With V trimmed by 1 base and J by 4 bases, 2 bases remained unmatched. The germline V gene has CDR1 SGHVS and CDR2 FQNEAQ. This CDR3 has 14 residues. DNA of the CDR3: TGTGCCAGCAGCTTAGGGGACAGGAGCTATGGCTACACCTTC. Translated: CASSLGDRSYGYTF.

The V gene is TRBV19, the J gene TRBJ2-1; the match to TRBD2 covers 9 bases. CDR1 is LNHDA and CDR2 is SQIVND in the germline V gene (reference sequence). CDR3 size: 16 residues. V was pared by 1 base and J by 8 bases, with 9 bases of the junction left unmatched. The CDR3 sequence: CASSIGAGGRSHEQFF. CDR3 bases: TGTGCCAGTAGTATAGGGGCGGGAGGGAGAAGCCATGAGCAGTTCTTC.

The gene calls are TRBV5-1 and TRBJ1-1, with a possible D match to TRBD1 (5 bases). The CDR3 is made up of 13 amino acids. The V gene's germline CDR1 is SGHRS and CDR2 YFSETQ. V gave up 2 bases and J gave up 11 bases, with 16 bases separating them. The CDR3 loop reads CASSLGRGAPAFF. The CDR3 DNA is TGCGCCAGCAGCTTAGGTCGCGGGGCCCCGGCTTTCTTT.

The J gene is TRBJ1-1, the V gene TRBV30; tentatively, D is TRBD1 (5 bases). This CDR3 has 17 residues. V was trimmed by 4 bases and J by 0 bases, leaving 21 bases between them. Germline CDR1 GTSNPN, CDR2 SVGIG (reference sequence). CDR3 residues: CAWTPPSRTMLNTEAFF. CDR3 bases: TGTGCCTGGACCCCACCGTCTAGGACAATGCTGAACACTGAAGCTTTCTTT.

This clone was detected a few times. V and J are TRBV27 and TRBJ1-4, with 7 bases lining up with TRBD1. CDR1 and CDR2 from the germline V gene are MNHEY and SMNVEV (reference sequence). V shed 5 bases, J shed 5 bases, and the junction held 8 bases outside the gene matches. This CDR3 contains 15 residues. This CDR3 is CASSPWGQLNEKLFF. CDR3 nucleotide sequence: TGTGCCAGCAGTCCGTGGGGACAGCTGAATGAAAAACTGTTTTTT.

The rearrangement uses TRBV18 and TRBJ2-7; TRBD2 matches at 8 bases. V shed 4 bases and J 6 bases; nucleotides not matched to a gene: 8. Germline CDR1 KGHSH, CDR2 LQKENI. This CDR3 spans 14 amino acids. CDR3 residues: CASSQKAGESEQYF. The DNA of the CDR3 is TGTGCCAGCTCACAAAAAGCGGGAGAATCCGAGCAGTACTTC.

CDR3 sequence reads: CASSQVIHRGRTNQPQHF. In DNA form, the CDR3 reads TGTGCCAGCAGTCAGGTCATTCACAGGGGTAGGACCAATCAGCCCCAGCATTTT. The chain employs TRBV28 and TRBJ1-5; 7 positions match TRBD1. The V segment lost 5 bases and the J segment 3 bases; nucleotides outside the gene matches: 16. The CDR3 extends over 18 amino acids. The germline V gene encodes CDR1 MDHEN and CDR2 SYDVKM.

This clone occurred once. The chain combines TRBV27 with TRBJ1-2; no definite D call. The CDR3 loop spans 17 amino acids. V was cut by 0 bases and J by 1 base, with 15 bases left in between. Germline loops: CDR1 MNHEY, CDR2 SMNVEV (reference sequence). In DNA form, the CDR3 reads TGTGCCAGCAGTTTATCATTGAGAGGGATCCGTAACTATGGCTACACCTTC. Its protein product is CASSLSLRGIRNYGYTF.

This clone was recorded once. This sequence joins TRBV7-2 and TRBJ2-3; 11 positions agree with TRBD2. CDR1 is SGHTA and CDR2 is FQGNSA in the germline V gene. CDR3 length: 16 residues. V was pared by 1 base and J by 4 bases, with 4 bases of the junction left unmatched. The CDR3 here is CASSLGSGRASDTQYF. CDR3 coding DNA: TGTGCCAGCAGCTTAGGTAGCGGGAGGGCCTCAGATACGCAGTATTTT.

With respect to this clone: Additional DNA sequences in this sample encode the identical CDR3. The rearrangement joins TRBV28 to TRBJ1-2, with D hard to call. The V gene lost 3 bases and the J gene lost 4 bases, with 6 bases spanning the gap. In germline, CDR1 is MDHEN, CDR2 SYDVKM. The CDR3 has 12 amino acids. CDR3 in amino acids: CASSFGGYGYTF. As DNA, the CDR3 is TGTGCCAGCAGTTTCGGCGGCTATGGCTACACCTTC.

The CDR3 region is CASSFLLAGVKGPGELFF. Here the CDR3 DNA reads TGTGCCAGCAGCTTTCTCCTAGCGGGTGTGAAGGGCCCCGGGGAGCTGTTTTTT. This chain links TRBV5-5 with TRBJ2-2, with 8 bases matching TRBD2. Germline CDR1 and CDR2: SGHKS and YYEKEE (reference sequence). Unmatched junction bases numbered 15, after V lost 2 bases and J lost 6 bases. This CDR3 is 18 amino acids long.